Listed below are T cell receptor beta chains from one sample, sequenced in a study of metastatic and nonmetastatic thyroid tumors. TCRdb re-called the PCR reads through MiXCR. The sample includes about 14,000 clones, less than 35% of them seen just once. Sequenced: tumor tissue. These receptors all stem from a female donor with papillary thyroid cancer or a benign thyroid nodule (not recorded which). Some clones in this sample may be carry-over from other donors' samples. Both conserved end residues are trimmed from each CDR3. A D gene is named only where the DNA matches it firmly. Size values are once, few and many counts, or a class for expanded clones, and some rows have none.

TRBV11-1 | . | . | ASSLDFYEQY
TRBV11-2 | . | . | ASSSRRDQPQH
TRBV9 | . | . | ASSVDGQEGQPQH
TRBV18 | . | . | ASSYGTPNYEQY
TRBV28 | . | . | ASSLYRQPQH
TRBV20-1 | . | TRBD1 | SADRAGYGYT
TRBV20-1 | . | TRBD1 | SASPGGPLNTGELF
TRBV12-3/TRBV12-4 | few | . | ASSLIGYGYT
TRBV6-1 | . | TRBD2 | ASGTSGSYNEQF
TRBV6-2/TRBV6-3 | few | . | ASSYETVYGYN
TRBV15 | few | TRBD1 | ANRRDQGAINEKLF
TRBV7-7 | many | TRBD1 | ASSRTGGTGTGELF
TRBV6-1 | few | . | ASRDGSSYEQY
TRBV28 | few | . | ASSSPYAGTARNTIY
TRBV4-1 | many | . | ASSQVGSNSGNTIY
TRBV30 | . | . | AWSPLGGQYQETQY
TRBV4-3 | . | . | ASSSQGTSYEQY
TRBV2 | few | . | ASNLLVQLNTEAS
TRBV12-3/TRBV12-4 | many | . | ASTLSPDTQY
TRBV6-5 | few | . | ASRRGTPSPANTGELF
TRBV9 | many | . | ASSVGPDYSNQPQH
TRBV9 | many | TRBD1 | ASSVGGQSYEQY
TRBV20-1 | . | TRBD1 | SARRGLTNEKLF
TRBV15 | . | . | ATSRDRGYQPQH
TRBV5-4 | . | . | ANSWNRGRANTGELF
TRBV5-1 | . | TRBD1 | ANSLAGTGSSYEQH